The 17 T cell receptor beta chains below all came from one sample that was sequenced in a study of T-cell memory formation after mild COVID-19 listed by TCRdb under 2021. The library was obtained by 5' RACE. Instrument on record: Illumina NovaSeq 6000. TCRdb handled the public reads itself, with Q25 trimming in fastp and clone calling in MiXCR, and kept productive beta chains. Rows merge per CDR3 protein into single entries with the most common DNA and genes. The sample table shows about 160,000 distinct CDR3 sequences, and about 28% are seen once. The top ten constitute 12% of the sample. The sequencing sample was made of PBMCs or a T cell subset sorted from them (not recorded which). The receptors shown here come from an adult woman who had mild COVID-19 (a few samples of this study predate the infection). The sample titles of this study are shuffled in the database, so cell type and time point are left out; the donor was told from shared clones.

The rearrangement uses TRBV7-6 and TRBJ2-3; D is uncertain. The germline CDR1 and CDR2 sequences are SGHVS and FNYEAQ. The germline V and J ends were trimmed by 5 bases and 4 bases, with 10 bases remaining between them. CDR3 size: 13 residues. CDR3 loop: CASSQFAADTQYF. The CDR3 DNA follows: TGTGCCAGCAGCCAATTCGCCGCAGATACGCAGTATTTT.

The rearrangement links TRBV29-1 to TRBJ2-1; D is unresolved. The CDR3 consists of 16 residues. Germline lookup yields CDR1 SQVTM and CDR2 ANQGSEA. The ends were cut back, 7 bases at V and 4 bases at J, with 23 bases in the middle. The chain's CDR3 is CSAKSSTERVYNEQFF. The CDR3 DNA is TGCAGCGCGAAGTCCTCGACTGAGCGTGTGTACAATGAGCAGTTCTTC.

This CDR3 is CASSPRRFYNEQFF. The CDR3 DNA reads TGTGCCAGCAGCCCCAGGAGATTCTACAATGAGCAGTTCTTC. V and J are TRBV12-3 or TRBV12-4 and TRBJ2-1; D is unresolved. Trimming cost V 6 bases and J 3 bases, with 12 bases left between them. The CDR3 is 14 amino acids.

There are a few counts of this clonotype. The rearrangement links TRBV7-3 to TRBJ2-1; 9 bases are a match to TRBD2. V dropped 5 bases and J dropped 7; count of bases not matched to a gene: 9. CDR3 size: 15 residues. CDR1 and CDR2 (germline): SGHTA, FQGTGA. CDR3 amino acids: CASSQARGGRNEQFF. DNA of the CDR3: TGTGCCAGCAGCCAGGCGCGGGGGGGCCGGAATGAGCAGTTCTTC. Filled out from reference TRBV7-3 and TRBJ2-1, the complete variable domain reads GAGVSQTPSNKVTEKGKYVELRCDPISGHTALYWYRQSLGQGPEFLIYFQGTGAADDSGLPNDRFFAVRPEGSVSTLKIQRTERGDSAVYLCASSQARGGRNEQFFGPGTRLTVL.

In its sample, this clonotype was seen a few times. The chain combines TRBV20-1 with TRBJ2-7, with 8 bases identical to TRBD2. This CDR3 is 13 amino acids long. V dropped 6 bases and J dropped 4; count of bases not matched to a gene: 8. From germline, CDR1 is DFQATT and CDR2 SNEGSKA (reference sequence). DNA for the CDR3: TGCAGTGCCACGGCCGGGGGGGGATACGAGCAGTACTTC. Amino acid sequence: CSATAGGGYEQYF.

This sequence joins TRBV6-1 and TRBJ2-7; 11 positions match TRBD2. CDR1 MNHNS and CDR2 SASEGT come from the germline V gene. This CDR3 region has 14 residues. The V segment lost 2 bases and the J segment 6 bases; nucleotides outside the gene matches: 3. CDR3 sequence: CASSESLAGGEQYF. CDR3 nucleotide sequence: TGTGCCAGCAGTGAATCCCTAGCGGGAGGCGAGCAGTACTTC.

This clonotype was counted many times. This chain links TRBV12-3 or TRBV12-4 with TRBJ2-1, with TRBD2 matching over 8 bases. The CDR3 consists of 16 residues. V shed 5 bases, J shed 7 bases, and the junction held 13 bases outside the gene matches. The CDR3 nucleotides read TGTGCCAGCAGTCCCCCAGGAGCGGGAGTAGAAAATGAGCAGTTCTTC. It translates to CASSPPGAGVENEQFF.

The chain recombines TRBV11-3 with TRBJ1-1; D might be TRBD1 (6 bases). V lost 5 bases and J lost 5, with 12 bases in between. Germline V gene sequence: CDR1 SGHNT, CDR2 YENEEA. The CDR3 totals 13 residues. The CDR3 region has the DNA TGTGCCAGCAGCCGGGGGGCAGGGACTGAAGCTTTCTTT. It encodes CASSRGAGTEAFF. Looking up the rest from reference TRBV11-3 and TRBJ1-1 gives the full variable domain: EAGVVQSPRYKIIEKKQPVAFWCNPISGHNTLYWYLQNLGQGPELLIRYENEEAVDDSQLPKDRFSAERLKGVDSTLKIQPAELGDSAVYLCASSRGAGTEAFFGQGTRLTVV.

This clonotype showed up just a few times. The rearrangement uses TRBV20-1 and TRBJ2-3, with D perhaps given as TRBD1 or TRBD2 (6 bases each). Between the trimmed V and J ends, which lost 5 bases and 0 bases, there was a span of 24 bases. This CDR3 contains 18 residues. Germline V CDR1 and CDR2: DFQATT, SNEGSKA (reference sequence). The CDR3 region has the DNA TGCAGTGCTCGAAGCTACCGGGGGCAAATTACTAGCACAGATACGCAGTATTTT. It codes for CSARSYRGQITSTDTQYF.

CDR3: CASTPRYEQFF. CDR3 coding DNA: TGTGCCAGTACCCCTAGATATGAGCAGTTCTTC. The chain uses TRBV2 and TRBJ2-1; D ambiguous. The CDR3 has 11 amino acids. V shed 9 bases and J shed 8 bases, with 11 bases lying between them. CDR1 and CDR2 from the germline V gene are SNHLY and FYNNEI.

The chain is built from TRBV13 and TRBJ2-1; 8 nucleotides line up with TRBD1. V was clipped by 7 bases and J by 3 bases; unmatched bases: 5. The CDR3 is made up of 14 amino acids. CDR1 is PRHDT and CDR2 is FYEKMQ in the germline V gene (reference sequence). The CDR3 is CASTQGANYNEQFF. CDR3 in DNA: TGTGCCAGCACCCAGGGGGCAAACTACAATGAGCAGTTCTTC.

The chain employs TRBV20-1 and TRBJ2-7; weak D call: TRBD2 (6 bases). Per the germline V gene, CDR1 is DFQATT and CDR2 is SNEGSKA (reference sequence). With 3 bases removed from V and 4 bases from J, the gap between germline ends came to 10 bases. CDR3 length equals 12 residues. The CDR3 is CSASGSVYEQYF. The CDR3 DNA follows: TGCAGTGCTAGCGGGAGTGTATACGAGCAGTACTTC.

This clonotype was counted a few times. The chain combines TRBV4-1 with TRBJ1-1; D not certain. V lost 5 bases to trimming and J lost 0 bases, with 10 bases between them. Germline CDR1 and CDR2: MGHRA and YSYEKL. The CDR3 has 14 residues. The CDR3: CASSWEVMNTEAFF. CDR3 DNA sequence: TGCGCCAGCAGCTGGGAAGTCATGAACACTGAAGCTTTCTTT.

This rearrangement joins TRBV20-1 to TRBJ2-7, with 7 positions matching TRBD1. The length of the CDR3 is 15 residues. V trimming: 6 bases; J trimming: 4 bases; junction bases outside the gene matches: 15. Germline values: CDR1 DFQATT, CDR2 SNEGSKA (reference sequence). CDR3 in DNA: TGCAGTGCCCAGCCCGGGGCAGGGGGTATATACGAGCAGTACTTC. Protein: CSAQPGAGGIYEQYF.

This clonotype occurred a few times. The rearrangement joins TRBV27 to TRBJ2-5, with TRBD1 matching 12 bases. V lost 0 bases to trimming and J lost 10 bases; unmatched junction nucleotides: 6. The germline V gene has CDR1 MNHEY and CDR2 SMNVEV (reference sequence). There are 15 residues in the CDR3. CDR3 DNA: TGTGCCAGCAGTTTATCCGGGACAGGGGGCCTATTCCAGTACTTC. Translation: CASSLSGTGGLFQYF.

The V and J genes are TRBV7-2 and TRBJ2-3; D is possibly TRBD2 (7 bases). Trimming removed 5 bases from V and 4 bases from J, with 13 bases in between. This CDR3 is built from 14 residues. The germline V gene has CDR1 SGHTA and CDR2 FQGNSA. The CDR3 nucleotides are TGTGCCAGCAGCCCTGGGGGGGCCTCAGATACGCAGTATTTT. It is translated as CASSPGGASDTQYF. The complete variable domain, with remaining parts taken from reference TRBV7-2 and TRBJ2-3, reads GAGVSQSPSNKVTEKGKDVELRCDPISGHTALYWYRQSLGQGLEFLIYFQGNSAPDKSGLPSDRFSAERTGGSVSTLTIQRTQQEDSAVYLCASSPGGASDTQYFGPGTRLTVL.

This chain uses TRBV25-1 with TRBJ2-6; the D gene is possibly TRBD2 (6 bases). The CDR3 covers 19 residues. Germline CDR1 MGHDK, CDR2 SYGVNS. V lost 3 bases and J 0 bases, leaving 18 bases between the germline ends. In nucleotides, the CDR3 is TGTGCCAGCAGTGAGGAGGGGCCCCCCTTCCTCTCTGGGGCCAACGTCCTGACTTTC. Protein product: CASSEEGPPFLSGANVLTF.